This T cell receptor (beta chain) was sequenced in a study of CD8+ T cells in alopecia areata (dated by TCRdb to 2016 to 2019). With regard to the full study: The treated patients, all with moderate-to-severe alopecia areata, were enrolled in an open-label pilot trial of oral tofacitinib given at 5 to 10 mg twice daily. Disease severity in treated patients was measured with the SALT score, which quantifies the percentage of affected scalp surface area. Tofacitinib was administered for 6 to 18 months, and 6 months of follow-up off drug were then conducted to assess delayed response and recurrence. Human TCRbeta sequencing covered scalp tissue and sorted CD4+ and CD8+ peripheral blood T cells from patchy and totalis/universalis alopecia areata patients and healthy controls. Amplification of TCRbeta CDR3 regions was done by immunoSEQ multiplex PCR using 35 Vbeta forward primers and 13 Jbeta reverse primers. Scalp clonality was compared across normal scalp (n=4), patchy alopecia areata scalp (n=8), and alopecia totalis/universalis scalp (n=8). The RNA source kit depended on sample type: the PAXgene miRNA kit for fixed scalp, the miRNeasy kit for PBMCs, and the RNeasy kit for mouse skin. Patients on tofacitinib were biopsied at baseline and after 4 and 24 weeks of treatment, and several of the patients also had a later scalp biopsy. In both human patients and the C3H/HeJ mouse model, the study applied high-throughput TCRbeta sequencing to look at T cell clonal expansion in alopecia areata.

Between the V and J ends, shortened by 6 bases and 4 bases respectively, the junction contains 16 bases. Sequences MGHDK (CDR1) and SYGVNS (CDR2) are obtained from the germline V gene. The CDR3 numbers 14 residues from cysteine through phenylalanine. Only the CDR3 DNA is retained, 42 bases long and in frame from the first base. This clone has only a few counts. Its specific antigen is unknown. The input lacks base qualities; no much larger clone sits a single base away. The label giving this sample's treatment or condition can be read as: oral pan-JAK inhibitor, 5-10 mg twice daily. Peripheral blood and lesional scalp punch biopsies were obtained from patients with alopecia areata. PBMCs were isolated by density centrifugation and stained for CD3, CD4 and CD8, after which CD4+ and CD8+ T cells were sorted on a FACSAria. Study-wide findings and limitations: TCR sequences shared between patients were less clear than in mice, possibly partly because of HLA diversity in the patient population. Tofacitinib significantly decreased scalp clonality and the number of expanded CD8+ clones among the top 100 scalp clones. Scalp TCR repertoire analysis is complicated because resident alphabeta T cells in normal human skin are also sequenced, whereas mouse skin is dominated by gammadelta T cells. Many expanded lesional clones were found to persist in scalp and blood during tofacitinib treatment, and relapse after treatment cessation may be partly explained by this persistence. Because the treated cohort was small and had just a single nonresponder, larger studies are needed to establish links between baseline CD8+ expansion and response. Compared with normal scalp, lesional scalp had higher clonality and more expanded CD8+ clones, particularly in alopecia totalis/universalis, a pattern that suggests antigenic drive.

Library preparation employed the immunoSEQ multiplex PCR assay. To provide template for TCR sequencing, every sample had RNA extracted and reverse transcribed into cDNA. SuperScript III was used for first-strand cDNA synthesis, primed with a 2:1 mix of oligo-dT and random hexamers. A synthetic immune receptor repertoire was used to gauge amplification bias, and whatever bias remained was removed computationally. As for the original processing: Raw reads were preprocessed to remove errors, and CDR3 was defined according to IMGT conventions as the region from the conserved cysteine to phenylalanine. Clonality was calculated as 1 minus Shannon entropy normalized by log2 of the number of productive unique TCRs. Whether each scalp clone was CD4 or CD8 was inferred by checking scalp TCRbeta sequences against the CD4 and CD8 repertoires from sorted blood. What TCRdb holds here is the immuneACCESS table cut down to in-frame rearrangements. Part of the clones is not present; checked against another copy, under half of the missing clones reflect an unresolved V gene, and the others are unexplained. V and J calls and clone size are as listed in that table; D and trimming were resolved from the DNA. The sample profile shows about 210,000 clones; around two fifths of them were found once. The ten largest clones add up to about 2.6% of the sample.

The material sequenced was CD4+ T cells sorted from blood, taken at approximately week 36, from a patient treated with tofacitinib. The rearrangement joined TRBV25-1 to TRBJ2-7; tentative D gene TRBD1, with 6 bases matching. The sequence derives from a human donor with alopecia areata. The CDR3 reads CASSQGLAAYEQYF. In nucleotide form, the sequence is TGTGCCAGCAGCCAGGGGCTAGCTGCGTACGAGCAGTACTTC.